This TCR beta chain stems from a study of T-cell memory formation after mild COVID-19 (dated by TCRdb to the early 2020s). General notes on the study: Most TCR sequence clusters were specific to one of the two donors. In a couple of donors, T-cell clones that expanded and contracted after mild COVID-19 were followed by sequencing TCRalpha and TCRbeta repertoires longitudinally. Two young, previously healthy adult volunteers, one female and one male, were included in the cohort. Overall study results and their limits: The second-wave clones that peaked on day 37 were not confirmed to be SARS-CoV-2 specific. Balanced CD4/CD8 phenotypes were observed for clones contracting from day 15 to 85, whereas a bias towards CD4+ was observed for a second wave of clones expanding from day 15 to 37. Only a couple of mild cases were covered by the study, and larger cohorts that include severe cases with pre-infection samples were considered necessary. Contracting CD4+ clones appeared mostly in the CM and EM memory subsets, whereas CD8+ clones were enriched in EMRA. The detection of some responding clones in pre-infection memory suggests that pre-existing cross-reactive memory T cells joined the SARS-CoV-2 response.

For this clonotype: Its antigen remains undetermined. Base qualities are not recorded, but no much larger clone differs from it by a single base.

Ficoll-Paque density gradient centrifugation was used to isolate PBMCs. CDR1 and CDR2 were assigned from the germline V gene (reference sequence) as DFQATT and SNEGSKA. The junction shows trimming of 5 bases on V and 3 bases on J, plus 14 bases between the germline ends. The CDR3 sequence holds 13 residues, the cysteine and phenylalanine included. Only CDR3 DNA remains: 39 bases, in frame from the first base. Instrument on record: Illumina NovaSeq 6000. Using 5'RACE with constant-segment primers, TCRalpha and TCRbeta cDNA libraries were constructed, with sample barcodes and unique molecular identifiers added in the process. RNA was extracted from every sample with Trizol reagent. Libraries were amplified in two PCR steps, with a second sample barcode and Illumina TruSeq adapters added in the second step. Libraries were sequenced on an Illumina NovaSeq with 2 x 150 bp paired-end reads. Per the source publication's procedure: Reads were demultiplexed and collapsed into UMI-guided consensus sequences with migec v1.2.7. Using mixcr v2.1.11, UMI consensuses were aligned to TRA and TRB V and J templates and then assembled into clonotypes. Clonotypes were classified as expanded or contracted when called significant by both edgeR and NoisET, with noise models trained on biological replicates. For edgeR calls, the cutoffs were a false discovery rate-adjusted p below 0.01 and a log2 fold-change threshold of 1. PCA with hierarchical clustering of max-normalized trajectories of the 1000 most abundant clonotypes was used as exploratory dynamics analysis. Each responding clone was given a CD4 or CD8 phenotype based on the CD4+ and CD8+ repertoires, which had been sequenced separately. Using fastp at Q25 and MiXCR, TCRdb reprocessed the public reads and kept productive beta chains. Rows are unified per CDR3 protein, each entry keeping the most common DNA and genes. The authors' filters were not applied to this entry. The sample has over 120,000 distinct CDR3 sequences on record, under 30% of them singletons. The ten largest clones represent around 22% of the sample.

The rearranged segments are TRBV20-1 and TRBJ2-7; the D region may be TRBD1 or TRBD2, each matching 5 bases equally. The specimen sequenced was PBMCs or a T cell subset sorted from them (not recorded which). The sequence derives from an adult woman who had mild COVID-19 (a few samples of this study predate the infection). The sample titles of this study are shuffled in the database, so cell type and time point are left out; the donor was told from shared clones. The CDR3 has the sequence CSAPRDGHYEQYF. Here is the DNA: TGCAGTGCTCCCCGGGACGGGCACTACGAGCAGTACTTC.